This T cell receptor beta chain was obtained from a study of chemoradiotherapy in HPV16-positive cancers. About the research overall: Functional T-cell assays on a couple of HPV16-positive patients' cells defined candidate HPV-specific clones and common TCR motifs.

The protocol was immunoSEQ multiplex PCR, while the TCRdb copy is restricted to in-frame clones and leaves out a portion. The sample includes about 53,000 clones, roughly nine tenths seen only once; the top ten take under 3.5%. With respect to this clone: Its antigen is unknown.

Notes on the study in general: In HPV16-positive patients, HPV-responsive T-cell expansion tracked better recurrence-free survival. Candidate HPV-specific clones and E7-related TCR motifs grew in tumor during treatment.

This receptor was obtained from a human donor with HPV-associated anogenital cancer. Sequencing was performed on blood, taken from a patient who underwent chemoradiotherapy.

The DNA of the CDR3 is TGTGCCAGCAGCTTACCCGCCCGGACAGCTAAAAACATTCAGTACTTC. The encoded protein is CASSLPARTAKNIQYF. The chain joins TRBV7-8 to TRBJ2-4; TRBD1 is a possible D gene (6 bases). The CDR3 consists of 16 residues. Per the germline V gene, CDR1 is SGHVS and CDR2 is FQNEAQ. The V gene lost 2 bases and the J gene lost 4 bases, with 15 bases spanning the gap.